The rows below give T cell receptor beta chains drawn from one sample of a study of cytomegalovirus exposure and HLA in healthy donors. Libraries were prepared by immunoSEQ multiplex PCR; TCRdb keeps only in-frame clonotypes and omits some of them. The data hold 250,000 or so clones, with about 90% observed a single time. Sequences were obtained from PBMCs. The receptors originated from a girl aged 2-10 years in good health and CMV-seronegative. Both conserved end residues are part of each CDR3. The D gene is left open where the match is weak.

NA,TRBV27,CASSEGETYNEQFF
NA,TRBV13,CASSHSGSNQPQHF
NA,TRBV5-8,CASSYGGTYSNQPQHF
TRBD1,TRBV5-4,CASSRTGTGHEAFF
NA,TRBV15,CATMATGTAYEQYF
NA,TRBV7-9,CASSSPGQSSGNTIYF
NA,TRBV19,CASSIGAPYNEQFF
NA,TRBV5-1,CASSLAGGKQETQYF
TRBD1,TRBV5-4,CASSGPGTANSPLHF
NA,TRBV5-6,CASSVGLGGNTEAFF
NA,TRBV6-5,CASTPGGKGEKLFF
NA,TRBV5-4,CASSLIVRDIPSNNYGYTF
TRBD2,TRBV5-1,CASSLLTGGLHNEQFF
NA,TRBV7-2,CASSATIQETQYF
NA,TRBV7-9,CASSPDSGFNSPLHF
NA,TRBV11-2,CASSSEGYEQYF